This T cell receptor beta chain came from a study of radiation and T cells in renal cell carcinoma. Germline CDR1 is SGHNT and CDR2 is YENEEA. The V segment lost 4 bases and the J segment 0 bases; nucleotides outside the gene matches: 5. The CDR3 contains 16 residues. Documented time point: blood 4 weeks post-SBRT, at nephrectomy. Specified treatment: 15 Gy SBRT to primary tumor, nephrectomy 4 weeks later. Nephrectomy followed 15 Gy stereotactic body radiation by 4 weeks. The patient's renal cell carcinoma had clear cell pathology. Assay: immunoSEQ multiplex PCR; the TCRdb copy retains only in-frame clones and omits some. The sample lists tens of thousands of clones; around three quarters were seen once.

The sequences come from blood, collected from a patient whose treatment included radiotherapy and nephrectomy. The rearrangement joins TRBV11-3 to TRBJ2-3; 9 bases are shared with TRBD1. This sequence originates from a man aged 55 to 70 with renal cell carcinoma. The CDR3 spells CASSSGTGRSTDTQYF. DNA for the CDR3: TGTGCCAGCAGCTCTGGGACAGGGAGGAGCACAGATACGCAGTATTTT.